This TCR beta chain was identified in a study of blood T cell repertoires in COVID-19. Study information: Donors in the United States, Italy and Spain gave samples during acute or convalescent COVID-19.

CDR3 length: 14 amino acids. Sequenced by immunoSEQ multiplex PCR; TCRdb stores in-frame clones only, minus some. The table shows 110,000 or so clones, with under 85% occurring only once. The chain recombines TRBV21-1 with TRBJ2-7; the table assigns TRBD1, which was not confirmed against the DNA. TRBV21-1 is given as a pseudogene. The clonotype originates from an older woman with acute or convalescent COVID-19. Sequencing was done on a sample of peripheral blood. The CDR3 region has the DNA TGTGCCAGCAGCTTCCGGGACAGAGCCTACGAGCAGTACGTC. Protein sequence: CASSFRDRAYEQYV.